This entry describes one T cell receptor beta chain. It lacks a known antigen. Base qualities are missing; no much larger clone stands one base away. This record comes from a study of tumor-infiltrating lymphocytes in primary liver carcinoma (dated by TCRdb to about 2017). In terms of the full investigation: Roughly five patients with histopathologically diagnosed primary liver carcinoma underwent surgical resection in China between 2015 and 2016. Across five regions of each liver tumor, along with adjacent normal tissue and blood, the study brought together TCRbeta repertoire sequencing, expression microarrays and whole-exome sequencing. Each sample produced roughly 3.65 to 7.5 million productive TCRbeta reads, and read depth showed no significant difference between tissue types. High reproducibility was observed for the technical replicate repertoires, with mean shared-clone rates approximately 0.9 and correlation coefficients above 0.95. Tumors of the five patients were stage T1-T3 N0M0 with maximum diameters of roughly 4.2 to 11 cm. TCRbeta repertoire sequencing covered 35 specimens from 5 patients: about 25 tumor regions, 5 adjacent noncancerous liver tissues and 5 peripheral blood samples. Hepatocellular carcinoma (four) or combined HCC and intrahepatic cholangiocarcinoma (one) was present in the five patients, who were three men and two women aged 30 to 69 years. What the research found in general, with its limitations: Repertoire overlap was higher between tumor regions (mean around 36%) than tumor-adjacent (around 17%) or tumor-blood (approximately 15%) pairs, consistent with antigen-driven expansion. Compared with blood, tumors had a significantly larger share of the repertoire taken up by the top 250 clones (p = 0.039). Comparison of CD4+ and CD8+ T cell repertoires was precluded by the use of bulk unsorted samples. Only the TCR beta chain was sequenced, so true repertoire diversity is likely underestimated because unpaired alpha chains were not captured. The study included only five patients, and the authors note findings should be validated in a larger study.

Starting from around 500 ng total RNA, TCRbeta-specific cDNA was produced by reverse transcription with a constant-region primer and ProtoScript II reverse transcriptase. The TCRbeta libraries were prepared through three rounds of nested multiplex PCR following a slightly modified ARM-PCR procedure. The first two PCR rounds used multiplex TRBV1-TRBV30 forward primers with a Cbeta reverse primer, each for approximately 9 cycles. A final 25-cycle PCR with Deep VentR polymerase added sample barcodes and Illumina adapters. Before sequencing, amplicons of 200-500 bp were gel-purified using a QIAquick gel extraction kit. An Illumina HiSeq 2500 was used to sequence the TCRbeta amplicons, generating 250-bp paired-end reads. Processing in the source paper ran as follows. Trimmomatic v0.33 was used to quality-trim the reads, and FLASH v1.2.11 was used to merge paired reads so that full CDR3 sequences could be recovered. MiGEC v1.2.1b assigned V, D and J germline segments to the rearranged TCRbeta sequences. Clonotype statistics and Shannon-Wiener diversity indices were calculated with VDJtools v1.0.0. Except for diversity analysis, only the 250 most abundant clonotypes of each sample were used in subsequent analyses to reduce sampling bias. TCRdb reran the public reads through fastp at Q25 and MiXCR, keeping productive beta chains. Records with the same CDR3 protein are collapsed into one entry carrying the most frequent genes and DNA. V and J calls and clone size were set by TCRdb, not the authors. This sample is represented by about 310,000 distinct CDR3 sequences; 50% to 70% of them were singletons. Jointly, the top ten make up 9% of the sample.

V is pruned by 1 base and J by 8 bases, leaving 21 bases of the junction without a gene match. Including cysteine and phenylalanine, the CDR3 has 20 amino acids. The only DNA kept is the CDR3, 60 bases in frame from the first base. Based on the germline V gene, the CDR1 and CDR2 sequences are LGHNA and YSLEER. Blood RNA was extracted from unsorted whole blood with TRIzol reagent; germline DNA came from the DNeasy Blood & Tissue kit. Chronic HBV infection was present in the patients, and the patients were treatment-naive at sampling. Before surgery, 3.5 to 4 milliliters of peripheral blood were drawn into K2EDTA tubes.

The source material was peripheral blood. The chain employs TRBV4-3 and TRBJ2-1, with 9 bases matching TRBD1. The clonotype originates from a middle-aged man with primary liver carcinoma and hepatitis B virus infection. The DNA is TGCGCCAGCAGCCAAGTACCGGGACAGGGATATGGCGGGAGAGGGTATGAGCAGTTCTTC. This is translated as CASSQVPGQGYGGRGYEQFF.